This TCR beta chain was obtained from a study of blood T cell repertoires in COVID-19. The V end lost 2 bases, the J end lost 7 bases, and 17 bases lay between the germline ends. The length of the CDR3 is 16 residues. CDR1 is KGHSH and CDR2 is LQKENI in the germline V gene. Some clones are missing from TCRdb's copy, which holds only in-frame ones; the method was immunoSEQ multiplex PCR. The sample carries some 250,000 clones, more than 75% recorded once. The gene calls are TRBV18 and TRBJ1-4, with D unresolved. This receptor was obtained from a man older than 75 with acute or convalescent COVID-19. The sequencing input was peripheral blood. The CDR3 DNA reads as TGTGCCAGCTCACCAACGGTGAAGGAGACGGGTGAAAAACTGTTTTTT. It encodes CASSPTVKETGEKLFF.